This T cell receptor (beta chain) stems from a study of beta chain features in type 1 diabetes. Expressed TCRB transcripts were sequenced, since all the RNA that had been isolated was reverse transcribed. Produced via immunoSEQ multiplex PCR; TCRdb's table is partial and in-frame only. The sample contains over 150,000 clones, around 8.5% of which appear only once. In this sample, this clone turned up a few times. CDR1 and CDR2 from the germline V gene are SNHLY and FYNNEI. There are 16 residues in the CDR3. The J segment lost 2 bases and the V segment lost 6 bases, leaving 5 bases of the junction unmatched.

The source is a man younger than 35 in good health. Sequencing was done on a sample of central memory CD4+ T cells from blood. The chain carries TRBV2 and TRBJ2-1; 12 bases are a match to TRBD2. CDR3 sequence reads: CASRTLAGGPYNEQFF. The CDR3 coding sequence is TGTGCCAGCAGGACTCTAGCGGGAGGGCCCTACAATGAGCAGTTCTTC.